This T cell receptor (beta chain) was recorded in a study of PD-L1 blockade in urothelial cancer. The V gene's germline CDR1 is SGHRS and CDR2 YFSETQ. Germline trimming cut 3 bases from V and 4 bases from J; bases unmatched to any gene: 6. There are 15 residues in the CDR3. The data were produced by immunoSEQ multiplex PCR, yet TCRdb's version contains in-frame clones alone and is incomplete. The sample lists approximately 70,000 clones, 85% to 90% occurring once. Sequenced here: PBMCs, sampled around atezolizumab (anti-PD-L1) treatment. This TCR was sampled from a man in his fifties or sixties with urothelial cancer. The V gene is TRBV5-1, the J gene TRBJ1-1, with 10 bases identical to TRBD1. CDR3 in amino acids: CASSYRQGASTEAFF. The CDR3 DNA reads as TGCGCCAGCAGCTACCGACAGGGGGCCAGCACTGAAGCTTTCTTT.